This TCR beta chain was captured in a study of Graves' ophthalmopathy and Graves' hyperthyroidism. The CDR3 covers 16 residues. Germline CDR1 and CDR2: SEHNR and FQNEAQ (reference sequence). V shed 2 bases and J shed 7 bases, with 20 bases lying between them. RNA transcripts yielded amplified TCR beta CDR3 regions. An opening RT-PCR round employed HTBI primers and preceded a second-round multiplex PCR. A single record per CDR3 protein comes from TCRdb applying MiXCR to the multiplex PCR reads. The sample has roughly 700,000 distinct CDR3 sequences, about 44% seen once. Material for sequencing was peripheral blood. The chain links TRBV7-9 to TRBJ1-2; perhaps TRBD1 as D (6 bases). The clonotype comes from an adult man with Graves' ophthalmopathy. The CDR3 reads CASSLIFAGTKSGYTF. CDR3 nucleotides: TGTGCCAGCAGCTTAATATTTGCCGGGACAAAATCTGGCTACACCTTC.